The 21 T cell receptor beta chains in this list originate from one sample, sequenced in a study of TIL therapy for anti-PD-1-resistant metastatic lung cancer. Sequencing used immunoSEQ v3. TCRdb's copy holds only in-frame clones and misses some; the assay was immunoSEQ multiplex PCR. The sample holds 95,000 or so clones, under 70% seen once. Time point given: pre-treatment sample, taken before nivolumab and TIL therapy. Tumor tissue came from excised metastases, mostly pleural nodules or supraclavicular lymph nodes. The specimen was tumor tissue, collected at baseline. All receptors derive from a person aged 25-85 years with non-small cell lung cancer.

The chain links TRBV5-6 to TRBJ2-2; 9 bases fit TRBD1. Germline V gene sequence: CDR1 SGHDT, CDR2 YYEEEE. The CDR3 totals 15 residues. Trimming removed 4 bases from V and 1 base from J; junction bases left unmatched: 2. The CDR3 region has the DNA TGTGCCAGCAGCGAGGGACAGGGGAACACCGGGGAGCTGTTTTTT. This translates into CASSEGQGNTGELFF.

Only a few counts were recorded for this clone. V usage is TRBV21-1 and J usage is TRBJ1-5; the table's D call of TRBD1 was not tested on the DNA. TRBV21-1 is an annotated pseudogene. There are 16 residues in the CDR3. The CDR3 reads CASSEGGDRGLQPQHF. The CDR3 nucleotides are TGTGCCAGCAGCGAGGGGGGTGACAGGGGGCTTCAGCCCCAGCATTTT.

The chain links TRBV29-1 to TRBJ2-3; tentative D call: TRBD1 (5 bases). V lost 0 bases and J 2 bases, leaving 9 bases between the germline ends. In germline, CDR1 is SQVTM, CDR2 ANQGSEA. The CDR3 length is 14 residues. The CDR3 sequence: CSVEDLGDTDTQYF. The CDR3 DNA reads TGCAGCGTTGAAGATCTAGGGGACACAGATACGCAGTATTTT.

This clone appeared once. This rearrangement joins TRBV18 to TRBJ2-2; a weak D match, TRBD1 (5 bases). V shed 3 bases and J shed 0 bases, with 14 bases lying between them. Per germline, CDR1 KGHSH and CDR2 LQKENI. The CDR3 loop spans 17 amino acids. The CDR3 DNA reads TGTGCCAGCTCACCGGATACCAGGGCCGCGAACACCGGGGAGCTGTTTTTT. Protein: CASSPDTRAANTGELFF.

Comment on this clone: Different DNA sequences within this sample yield the same CDR3. The chain has TRBV7-2 and TRBJ1-2, with 8 bases matching TRBD1. Trimming cost V 6 bases and J 7 bases; bases outside gene matches: 13. The CDR3 loop spans 15 amino acids. In germline, CDR1 is SGHTA, CDR2 FQGNSA. The CDR3 here is CASSSPQGQGGGYTF. CDR3 bases: TGTGCCAGCAGTTCCCCCCAAGGACAGGGAGGTGGCTACACCTTC.

This clone was seen more than once but under ten times. The chain employs TRBV6-5 and TRBJ2-1; D is unresolved. Trimming removed 6 bases from V and 0 bases from J, with 12 bases in between. The CDR3 contains 15 residues. CDR1 is MNHEY, CDR2 SVGAGI, per germline. The CDR3 loop is CASSNDWISYNEQFF. DNA of the CDR3: TGTGCCAGCAGCAACGACTGGATCTCCTACAATGAGCAGTTCTTC.

The chain is built from TRBV5-6 and TRBJ1-4; D not certain. Trimming took off 6 bases at V and 11 bases at J, with 11 bases between the two ends. Germline CDR1 is SGHDT and CDR2 is YYEEEE. CDR3 length: 11 amino acids. CDR3 sequence reads: CASTSGGKLFF. CDR3 DNA sequence: TGTGCCAGCACCTCCGGAGGGAAACTGTTTTTT.

The chain recombines TRBV29-1 with TRBJ1-2; no clear D gene. Germline values: CDR1 SQVTM, CDR2 ANQGSEA. The CDR3 has 14 amino acids. The germline V and J ends were trimmed by 6 bases and 4 bases, with 18 bases remaining between them. The DNA for the CDR3 is TGCAGCGTCAAGAGCAGGCCTGAGGGCTATGGCTACACCTTC. It translates to CSVKSRPEGYGYTF.

This clone was counted once. The V and J genes are TRBV7-7 and TRBJ2-2; perhaps TRBD2 as D (5 bases). V lost 0 bases to trimming and J lost 8 bases, with 19 bases between them. CDR3 length: 17 residues. The germline CDR1 and CDR2 sequences are SSHAT and FNYEAQ (reference sequence). This CDR3 is CASSLATHSRGSGELFF. The CDR3 nucleotides read TGTGCCAGCAGCTTAGCGACGCATAGTCGGGGATCGGGGGAGCTGTTTTTT.

In this sample, this clone turned up a few times. The V call is TRBV3-1 (or the pseudogene TRBV3-2), the J call TRBJ1-2, with 7 bases matching TRBD1. The CDR3 runs 17 residues. V lost 1 base, J lost 0 bases, and 8 bases stayed unmatched. The germline gives CDR1 LGHDT, CDR2 YNNKEL (reference sequence). CDR3 amino acids: CASSQGAGGTANYGYTF. CDR3 in DNA: TGTGCCAGCAGCCAAGGAGCCGGAGGGACAGCTAACTATGGCTACACCTTC.

In this sample, this clone turned up once. The V call is TRBV15, the J call TRBJ2-3; D perhaps matches TRBD2 (6 bases). Trimming took 4 bases from V and 2 from J, leaving 10 bases between them. The V gene's germline CDR1 is LNHNV and CDR2 YYDKDF (reference sequence). This CDR3 is built from 14 residues. The CDR3 here is CATSILRDTDTQYF. The DNA for the CDR3 is TGTGCCACCAGCATACTGCGGGACACAGATACGCAGTATTTT.

This clone was picked up a small number of times. V usage is TRBV11-2 and J usage is TRBJ1-2; the D gene is possibly TRBD1 (5 bases). Germline V CDR1 and CDR2: SGHAT, FQNNGV. The germline V and J ends were trimmed by 2 bases and 6 bases, with 13 bases remaining between them. The CDR3 is 14 residues long. The DNA for the CDR3 is TGTGCCAGCAGCTTACCGGCAACAGGTAATGGCTACACCTTC. It yields the protein CASSLPATGNGYTF.

The CDR3 nucleotides are TGTGCCAGCACGAGGGATAACTATGGCTACACCTTC. This codes for CASTRDNYGYTF. The chain is built from TRBV6-5 and TRBJ1-2; D uncertain. CDR3 size: 12 residues. Germline V lookup: CDR1 MNHEY, CDR2 SVGAGI. Trimming took 7 bases from V and 1 from J, leaving 7 bases between them.

The chain joins TRBV30 to TRBJ1-6; 7 bases align to TRBD1. V lost 0 bases and J lost 8; bases outside the gene matches: 7. CDR1 and CDR2 (germline): GTSNPN, SVGIG (reference sequence). The CDR3 contains 15 residues. CDR3 residues: CAWSVRQGGHSPLHF. As DNA, the CDR3 is TGTGCCTGGAGTGTACGGCAGGGGGGACATTCACCCCTCCACTTT.

CDR3 protein: CASSQDLVVAGGFKETQYF. DNA for the CDR3: TGTGCCAGCAGCCAAGATCTAGTGGTAGCGGGGGGGTTCAAGGAGACCCAGTACTTC. The chain is built from TRBV3-1 (or the pseudogene TRBV3-2) and TRBJ2-5; 11 bases align to TRBD2. The CDR3 totals 19 residues. V lost 0 bases, J lost 5 bases, and 14 bases stayed unmatched. The germline CDR1 and CDR2 sequences are LGHDT and YNNKEL (reference sequence).

This clone was detected only once. This chain links TRBV4-1 with TRBJ2-2; 9 positions match TRBD2. V was clipped by 1 base and J by 4 bases; unmatched bases: 7. CDR1 and CDR2 (germline): MGHRA, YSYEKL. The CDR3 runs 17 residues. DNA of the CDR3: TGCGCCAGCAGCCAAGTCCTAGCGGGGATCGGCACCGGGGAGCTGTTTTTT. It codes for CASSQVLAGIGTGELFF.

This chain joins TRBV5-1 and TRBJ1-5; 9 bases are shared with TRBD1. Germline V gene lookup returns CDR1 SGHRS and CDR2 YFSETQ. The CDR3 totals 14 residues. The trim removed 4 bases at V and 5 bases at J, leaving 4 bases unmatched. CDR3 DNA: TGCGCCAGCAGCCCTCGACAGGGGGATCAGCCCCAGCATTTT. Its translation: CASSPRQGDQPQHF. The whole variable domain, remainder taken from reference TRBV5-1 and TRBJ1-5, is KAGVTQTPRYLIKTRGQQVTLSCSPISGHRSVSWYQQTPGQGLQFLFEYFSETQRNKGNFPGRFSGRQFSNSRSEMNVSTLELGDSALYLCASSPRQGDQPQHFGDGTRLSIL.

The chain carries TRBV7-2 and TRBJ2-2; D may be TRBD1 (5 bases). V lost 5 bases to trimming and J lost 6 bases, with 13 bases between them. Germline CDR1 and CDR2: SGHTA and FQGNSA. The CDR3 length is 14 residues. This chain's CDR3 is CASSPQGRAGELFF. The DNA of the CDR3 is TGTGCCAGCAGCCCTCAGGGTCGGGCCGGGGAGCTGTTTTTT.

V gene TRBV11-3 combines with J gene TRBJ1-3, with D uncertain. Germline V gene data show CDR1 as SGHNT and CDR2 as YENEEA. The CDR3 loop spans 17 amino acids. V was clipped by 0 bases and J by 2 bases, with 14 bases between them. Written as DNA, the CDR3 is TGTGCCAGCAGCTTAGATTGGTGGCAGTGGGCTGGAAACACCATATATTTT. Its protein is CASSLDWWQWAGNTIYF.

This clone was observed a handful of times. The chain employs TRBV19 and TRBJ2-1; TRBD2 matches at 9 bases. Germline V gene lookup returns CDR1 LNHDA and CDR2 SQIVND (reference sequence). The ends lost 1 base at V and 7 bases at J; junction bases unmatched: 5. The CDR3 runs 15 residues. Here the CDR3 reads CASSIVAGVGNEQFF. CDR3 in DNA: TGTGCCAGTAGTATAGTAGCGGGAGTAGGGAATGAGCAGTTCTTC.

The chain links TRBV11-2 to TRBJ2-1, with 12 bases lining up with TRBD2. There are 15 residues in the CDR3. V dropped 1 base and J dropped 9; count of bases not matched to a gene: 4. Per the germline V gene, CDR1 is SGHAT and CDR2 is FQNNGV. DNA of the CDR3: TGTGCCAGCAGCTTAGCTAGCGGGAGGGTTGGTGAGCAGTTCTTC. Translated, it gives CASSLASGRVGEQFF.